Detailed here is one T cell receptor beta chain. Its antigen is not identified. The same CDR3 arises from other DNA sequences in this sample as well. This sample was included in a study of OX40 agonist ivuxolimab in advanced cancers. Study information: An agonistic anti-OX40 (CD134) antibody, ivuxolimab, was used to treat the patients. The eligibility criteria allowed prior anti-PD-1, anti-PD-L1 or anti-CTLA-4 therapy, and approximately 42% had some. Overall study findings and caveats: Some nonresponders additionally presented with little normalized T-cell clonal expansion.

With 0 bases removed from V and 3 bases from J, the gap between germline ends came to 7 bases. Germline CDR1 is LNHNV and CDR2 is YYDKDF (reference sequence). The CDR3 consists of 14 residues. Produced via immunoSEQ multiplex PCR; TCRdb's table is partial and in-frame only. The sample yields 75,000 to 100,000 clones, over 75% seen once. Blood sampling took place at baseline, cycle 4 day 1, and cycle 7 day 1. This material consisted of CD4+ or CD8+ T cells sorted from blood, taken in a trial of the OX40 agonist ivuxolimab. The TCR originated in an adult with an advanced solid tumor such as melanoma, head and neck, liver or kidney cancer. This chain joins TRBV15 and TRBJ2-3; D may be TRBD1 (5 bases). The CDR3 coding sequence is TGTGCCACCAGCAGAGACAGGGCGACAGATACGCAGTATTTT. Translation gives CATSRDRATDTQYF.